A selection of T cell receptor beta chains follows, all from one sample in a study of cytomegalovirus exposure and HLA in healthy donors. Data came from immunoSEQ multiplex PCR; TCRdb stores just in-frame clones and leaves some out. The sample carries about 140,000 clones, about 80% recorded once. Input material: PBMCs. Source of these receptors: a male donor in good health and CMV-seropositive. CDR3s include the opening cysteine and the closing phenylalanine or tryptophan. A D gene is named only where the DNA matches it firmly. Clone size is stated in some rows and not others, as once, few, many or a class when expanded.

D gene	clone size	V gene	J gene	CDR3 DNA	CDR3 protein
TRBD2	NA	TRBV18	TRBJ2-5	TGTGCCAGCTCACCCCTTGCCACTCAACTTAAAGCGGGGGCCCAGTACTTC	CASSPLATQLKAGAQYF
TRBD2	NA	TRBV7-9	TRBJ2-7	TGTGCCAGCAGCTCCTTGACTAGCGGGGTTGACTACGAGCAGTACTTC	CASSSLTSGVDYEQYF
TRBD2	NA	TRBV10-3	TRBJ2-2	TGTGCCATCAGTCAGACTAGCCCGCAAGACACCGGGGAGCTGTTTTTT	CAISQTSPQDTGELFF
TRBD2	NA	TRBV14	TRBJ2-3	TGTGCCAGCAGCCATTCCGGGGGGGTCCCGATTGAGCAGTATTTT	CASSHSGGVPIEQYF
TRBD1	once	TRBV11-2	TRBJ2-1	TGTGCCAGCAGCTTGGATCGACAGGGGACTGAGCAGTTCTTC	CASSLDRQGTEQFF
TRBD1	once	TRBV12-5	TRBJ1-3	TGTGCTAGTGGGGGAACTACAGGGGCCTACTCTGGAAACACCATATATTTT	CASGGTTGAYSGNTIYF
NA	NA	TRBV7-9	TRBJ2-7	TGTTCCAGCGGCAGGGTCGTAGGCCCTGAGCAGTACTTC	CSSGRVVGPEQYF
TRBD2	once	TRBV4-2	TRBJ2-2	TGTGCCAGCAGCCAAGCCCGGGCTAGCGGGAGGTTGGGCACCGGGGAGCTGTTTTTT	CASSQARASGRLGTGELFF
TRBD1	NA	TRBV10-3	TRBJ1-6	TGTGCCATCAGTGAAAAGGGACAGAATAATTCACCCCTCCACTTT	CAISEKGQNNSPLHF
NA	NA	TRBV28	TRBJ1-1	TGTGCCAGTGGGGAGGGGGGCTACACTGAAGCTTTCTTT	CASGEGGYTEAFF
TRBD1	NA	TRBV5-1	TRBJ1-1	TGCGCCAGCAGCCTAAACGGACAGGGCGGCACTGAAGCTTTCTTT	CASSLNGQGGTEAFF
TRBD1	NA	TRBV19	TRBJ1-1	TGTGCCAGTAGTTCCTCGGACAGGGTCACTGAAGCTTTCTTT	CASSSSDRVTEAFF
TRBD1	NA	TRBV19	TRBJ1-2	TGTGCCAGTAGTATGATCCCGACAGGGGGTGGCTACACCTTC	CASSMIPTGGGYTF
NA	NA	TRBV10-3	TRBJ2-1	TGTGCCATCAGTGCTACCTGGTCGGCCGACTCCATCTACAATGAGCAGTTCTTC	CAISATWSADSIYNEQFF
NA	NA	TRBV7-9	TRBJ1-3	TGTGCCAGCAGCTTATTCCCGCGGGGCTCTGGAAACACCATATATTTT	CASSLFPRGSGNTIYF
NA	NA	TRBV9	TRBJ2-3	TGTGCCAGCAGCCCCATCCCAGCAGATACGCAGTATTTT	CASSPIPADTQYF
TRBD1	NA	TRBV4-2	TRBJ1-4	TGTGCCAGCAGCCAAGCTACAGGGGGCAGGAATGAAAAACTGTTTTTT	CASSQATGGRNEKLFF
TRBD1	NA	TRBV27	TRBJ2-7	TGTGCCAGCAGTTTACCTGGCAGGGGGCGGGAGCAGTACTTC	CASSLPGRGREQYF
NA	NA	TRBV5-6	TRBJ2-7	TGTGCCAGCAGCTTGGCCGGGACTTCGGGCGAGCAGTACTTC	CASSLAGTSGEQYF
TRBD2	NA	TRBV7-7	TRBJ2-7	TGTGCTAGCAGCTTAGCCAGGACAGGGGGACTAGCGGGAGAATATCCCTACGAGCAGTACTTC	CASSLARTGGLAGEYPYEQYF
TRBD2	few	TRBV5-1	TRBJ2-7	TGCGCCAGCAGGACCCTAGCGGGGGGCCCCTACGAGCAGTACTTC	CASRTLAGGPYEQYF
TRBD2	NA	TRBV5-3	TRBJ2-4	TGTGCCAGAAGCCGTCCCGGGACTAGCGGGGGGCCGTCTCTAGCCAAAAACATTCAGTACTTC	CARSRPGTSGGPSLAKNIQYF
NA	NA	TRBV18	TRBJ1-5	TGTGCCAGCTCACCCCTAGAGGATCAGCCCCAGCATTTT	CASSPLEDQPQHF
NA	NA	TRBV11-2	TRBJ2-3	TGTGCCAGCAGCTTAGTAGGGGCCGGGCGGTCCACGGATACGCAGTATTTT	CASSLVGAGRSTDTQYF
NA	NA	TRBV9	TRBJ2-7	TGTGCCAGCAGCGTAGGGGGGGGACAGGACCCCCACGAGCAGTACTTC	CASSVGGGQDPHEQYF
TRBD1	NA	TRBV29-1	TRBJ1-2	TGCAGCGTTGAGGCCCCAGGGGGGATTGGCTACACCTTC	CSVEAPGGIGYTF
NA	NA	TRBV5-6	TRBJ2-7	TGTGCCAGCAGCTTCATAGGGAGCAACTACGAGCAGTACTTC	CASSFIGSNYEQYF
NA	NA	TRBV19	TRBJ2-3	TGTGCCAGTAGTATAGGGCGGGCAGATACGCAGTATTTT	CASSIGRADTQYF